These 3 T cell receptor beta chains came from one sample sequenced in a study of cytomegalovirus exposure and HLA in healthy donors (dated by TCRdb to the late 2010s). Receptor libraries were prepared by the immunoSEQ multiplex PCR assay. For the multiplex PCR, a mixture combining 60 forward primers for TCR Vbeta segments and 13 reverse primers for TCR Jbeta segments was used. TCRdb mirrors the immuneACCESS table, restricted to in-frame sequences. Some clones are absent from its copies; in checked studies, under half trace to an unresolved V gene, and the reason for the others is unknown. Present in this sample are roughly 150,000 clones, around 84% of which were seen just once. The top ten hold 1% of the sample. Input material: PBMCs. The receptor set was obtained from a boy aged 2 to 10 in good health and CMV-seronegative.

The chain is built from TRBV10-2 and TRBJ1-1, with 9 bases matching TRBD1. V was clipped by 4 bases and J by 7 bases; unmatched bases: 10. There are 15 residues in the CDR3. Looked up from germline, CDR1 is WSHSY and CDR2 is SAAADI. CDR3 nucleotide sequence: TGCGCCAGCAGTGTTTATACAGGGGGCGCGGTTGAAGCTTTCTTT. Translating it yields CASSVYTGGAVEAFF.

The CDR3 here is CASSEWGRGVDQPQHF. The CDR3 DNA reads TGTGCCAGCAGTGAATGGGGCAGGGGCGTTGATCAGCCCCAGCATTTT. This rearrangement joins TRBV6-1 to TRBJ1-5, with a possible D match to TRBD1 (6 bases). The CDR3 is 16 amino acids. Germline values: CDR1 MNHNS, CDR2 SASEGT. Trimming shortened V by 2 bases and J by 5 bases, and 16 bases separated the two germline ends.

The chain combines TRBV28 with TRBJ2-1; TRBD2 aligns across 7 bases. CDR3 length: 10 amino acids. The germline V gene has CDR1 MDHEN and CDR2 SYDVKM. V gave up 8 bases and J gave up 12 bases; unmatched junction bases: 4. The CDR3 DNA is TGTGCCAGCGGTTGGGGGGGGCAGTTCTTC. Amino acid sequence: CASGWGGQFF.